This T cell receptor beta chain was obtained from a study of cytomegalovirus exposure and HLA in healthy donors. This PCR relied on a set of 60 Vbeta primers and 13 Jbeta primers. Profiling relied on immunoSEQ multiplex PCR, and the TCRdb table lists in-frame clones only, not all of them. This sample has a few hundred thousand clones; around 90% occur once, and the top ten carry approximately 1.5%. CDR1 SGHAT and CDR2 FQNNGV come from the germline V gene. With 4 bases clipped from V and 1 base from J, the junction kept 11 bases outside the gene matches. The CDR3 is made up of 17 amino acids. Study-level results: In a later analysis, a genetic analysis reported fewer productive-TCR N-insertions in an Asian-associated ancestry cluster than the cohort average. The authors later found TCR association rates varying by HLA locus, with DRB1 most and HLA-C fewest. Donors were assumed by presence/absence analyses to have roughly uniform sequencing depth.

This clone occurred once. The antigen is not known. This TCR was recovered from a girl between 2 and 10 years old in good health and CMV-seronegative. Input material: PBMCs. The gene calls are TRBV11-2 and TRBJ1-1; 8 bases are shared with TRBD1. CDR3 sequence reads: CASSSHISGTGNTEAFF. For the CDR3, the DNA is TGTGCCAGCAGCTCCCACATATCTGGGACAGGGAACACTGAAGCTTTCTTT.